The 15 T cell receptor beta chains in this list originate from one sample, sequenced in a study of blood T cell repertoires in COVID-19 (dated by TCRdb to about 2020). Receptor libraries were prepared by the immunoSEQ multiplex PCR assay. TCRdb took this table from immuneACCESS and kept in-frame rearrangements with V and J called. Such tables lack part of the clones; where checked against another copy, unresolved V genes explain under half of the gap, and the rest is unexplained. The sample records 100,000 to 150,000 clones, about 88% of which are singletons. Approximately 1.1% of the sample lies in the top ten. Sequencing was done on a sample of peripheral blood. The receptors shown here come from a woman of 80 years or more with acute or convalescent COVID-19.

The genes are TRBV18 and TRBJ2-5, with 9 bases aligning to TRBD1. The CDR3 covers 15 residues. The junction had 14 bases not matched to a gene; V was cut back by 10 bases and J by 5 bases. CDR1 KGHSH and CDR2 LQKENI come from the germline V gene. CDR3 in DNA: TGTGCCACGCAGAGGGGACAGGGCGAGTGGGAGACCCAGTACTTC. Translated, it gives CATQRGQGEWETQYF. Supplemented by reference TRBV18 and TRBJ2-5, the full variable domain reads NAGVMQNPRHLVRRRGQEARLRCSPMKGHSHVYWYRQLPEEGLKFMVYLQKENIIDESGMPKERFSAEFPKEGPSILRIQQVVRGDSAAYFCATQRGQGEWETQYFGPGTRLLVL.

V and J are TRBV19 and TRBJ1-2; D gene unclear. The CDR3 length is 13 residues. Germline V gene data show CDR1 as LNHDA and CDR2 as SQIVND (reference sequence). Deletions cut 3 bases from V and 4 bases from J, with 9 bases between. In DNA, the CDR3 is TGTGCCAGTAGTATTAGGGAGAGCTATGGCTACACCTTC. Its protein is CASSIRESYGYTF.

This chain links TRBV6-6 with TRBJ1-5; D not resolved. CDR1 and CDR2 from the germline V gene are MNHNY and SVGAGI (reference sequence). V lost 2 bases and J 4 bases, leaving 9 bases between the germline ends. This CDR3 has 14 residues. In nucleotides, the CDR3 is TGTGCCAGCAGTTACCGTGAGGCAAATCAGCCCCAGCATTTT. Protein: CASSYREANQPQHF.

The chain joins TRBV2 to TRBJ1-1, with D possibly TRBD1 on 6 matching bases. The CDR3 runs 13 residues. V dropped 2 bases and J dropped 3 bases, with 7 bases sitting between them. The V gene's germline CDR1 is SNHLY and CDR2 FYNNEI. The CDR3 here is CASSEQGYTEAFF. In DNA, the CDR3 is TGTGCCAGCAGTGAACAGGGGTACACTGAAGCTTTCTTT.

The J gene is TRBJ2-1, the V gene TRBV5-1, with 7 nucleotides matching TRBD2. J gave up 1 base and V 4 bases, and 5 bases lay outside the gene matches. This CDR3 is built from 15 residues. CDR1 SGHRS and CDR2 YFSETQ come from the germline V gene. The CDR3 nucleotides are TGCGCCAGCAGCCCTTGGGGGGGTTCCTACAATGAGCAGTTCTTC. Protein: CASSPWGGSYNEQFF.

The chain carries TRBV19 and TRBJ1-6; 7 bases agree with TRBD1. Germline V gives CDR1 LNHDA, CDR2 SQIVND (reference sequence). The CDR3 covers 15 residues. J lost 6 bases, V lost 6 bases, and 8 bases had no gene match. CDR3 protein: CASRPPGQLNSPLHF. CDR3 nucleotide sequence: TGTGCCAGTAGGCCGCCGGGACAGCTTAATTCACCCCTCCACTTT.

The chain recombines TRBV12-3 or TRBV12-4 with TRBJ1-4, with a tentative D call TRBD1 (6 bases). The CDR3 is 13 residues long. Trimming took off 6 bases at V and 7 bases at J, with 12 bases between the two ends. The CDR3 region is CASSRGGFEKLFF. The CDR3 nucleotides read TGTGCCAGCAGCAGGGGCGGTTTTGAAAAACTGTTTTTT.

This clone has just one count. This chain uses TRBV6-6 with TRBJ1-2; D ambiguous. CDR1 MNHNY and CDR2 SVGAGI come from the germline V gene (reference sequence). Trimming pared 6 bases from V and 8 bases from J, leaving 13 bases between. The CDR3 consists of 12 residues. The CDR3 DNA reads as TGTGCCAGCAGCCCTTATGCGGGGGGCTACACCTTC. This translates into CASSPYAGGYTF.

The rearrangement joins TRBV7-2 to TRBJ2-7; TRBD2 aligns across 11 bases. Per the germline V gene, CDR1 is SGHTA and CDR2 is FQGNSA. This CDR3 region has 18 residues. J lost 0 bases, V lost 0 bases, and 7 bases had no gene match. The CDR3 sequence is CASSLADSGGAFSYEQYF. The CDR3 DNA follows: TGTGCCAGCAGCTTAGCTGATAGCGGGGGGGCATTCTCCTACGAGCAGTACTTC.

The gene calls are TRBV7-9 and TRBJ1-3; 7 nucleotides align to TRBD1. This CDR3 contains 15 residues. Looked up from germline, CDR1 is SEHNR and CDR2 is FQNEAQ (reference sequence). V was pared by 1 base and J by 1 base, with 1 base of the junction left unmatched. CDR3 sequence: CASSLGTGSGNTIYF. The CDR3 DNA is TGTGCCAGCAGCTTAGGGACAGGTTCTGGAAACACCATATATTTT.

Regarding this clone: Within the sample, other DNA sequences also encode this same CDR3. The chain carries TRBV28 and TRBJ2-1, with 11 bases identical to TRBD1. V lost 5 bases to trimming and J lost 7 bases; unmatched junction nucleotides: 7. Germline loops: CDR1 MDHEN, CDR2 SYDVKM. This CDR3 contains 15 residues. The CDR3 bases are TGTGCCAGCAGTCCGAGCGGGACAGGGGGGAATGAGCAGTTCTTC. Translation gives CASSPSGTGGNEQFF.

The chain links TRBV7-9 to TRBJ2-5; the match to TRBD1 covers 9 bases. The CDR3 has 16 residues. With V trimmed by 6 bases and J by 3 bases, 11 bases remained unmatched. CDR1 and CDR2 (germline): SEHNR, FQNEAQ (reference sequence). In DNA, the CDR3 is TGTGCCAGCAGGCAACATCCGGGACAGGGAAAAGAGACCCAGTACTTC. Its translation: CASRQHPGQGKETQYF.

This chain connects TRBV6-2 or TRBV6-3 to TRBJ2-5; a weak D match, TRBD1 (5 bases). The CDR3 is 19 amino acids. The V gene's germline CDR1 is MNHEY and CDR2 SVGEGT. V was shortened by 5 bases and J by 6 bases, with 31 bases between the two germline ends. CDR3 protein: CASSPPYLGQGAKRKTQYF. The DNA for the CDR3 is TGTGCCAGCAGTCCCCCGTACCTGGGCCAAGGGGCCAAGAGAAAGACCCAGTACTTC.

V gene TRBV21-1 combines with J gene TRBJ1-2; the table names TRBD1, a call not compared with the DNA. TRBV21-1 represents a pseudogene. CDR3 length equals 17 residues. Here the CDR3 DNA reads TGTGCCAGCAGCAAAGCCATTACGGACAGGGCTAACTATGGCTACACCTTC. As protein: CASSKAITDRANYGYTF.

The chain is built from TRBV6-2 or TRBV6-3 and TRBJ2-7, with 14 bases that match TRBD2. The CDR3 is made up of 17 amino acids. The germline V gene has CDR1 MNHEY and CDR2 SVGEGT. Losses at the gene ends were 6 bases for V and 4 bases for J; bases not matched to a gene: 11. CDR3 coding DNA: TGTGCCAGCAGCCAACCGGGACTAGCGGGGGCTCAGTACGAGCAGTACTTC. Translation: CASSQPGLAGAQYEQYF.